The present TCR beta chain was sequenced within a study of blood T cell repertoires in COVID-19. Overall study: Samples came from the United States, Italy and Spain, spanning acute and convalescent COVID-19.

Germline CDR1 and CDR2: LGHDT and YNNKEL (reference sequence). The V and J ends lost 4 bases and 3 bases, in that order; junction bases with no gene match: 5. The length of the CDR3 is 16 residues. Repertoires were generated with immunoSEQ multiplex PCR, while TCRdb's copy carries only in-frame clones and drops some. The sample has a few hundred thousand clones, 70% to 90% seen once. The sequencing sample was made of PBMCs or T cells enriched from blood (not recorded which). The J gene is TRBJ2-3, the V gene TRBV3-1 (or the pseudogene TRBV3-2), with TRBD2 matching over 12 bases. The source is a man aged 40-55 years who had recovered from COVID-19. Written as DNA, the CDR3 is TGTGCCAGCAGCCCCTGGACTAGCGGGAAGACAGATACGCAGTATTTT. As protein: CASSPWTSGKTDTQYF.